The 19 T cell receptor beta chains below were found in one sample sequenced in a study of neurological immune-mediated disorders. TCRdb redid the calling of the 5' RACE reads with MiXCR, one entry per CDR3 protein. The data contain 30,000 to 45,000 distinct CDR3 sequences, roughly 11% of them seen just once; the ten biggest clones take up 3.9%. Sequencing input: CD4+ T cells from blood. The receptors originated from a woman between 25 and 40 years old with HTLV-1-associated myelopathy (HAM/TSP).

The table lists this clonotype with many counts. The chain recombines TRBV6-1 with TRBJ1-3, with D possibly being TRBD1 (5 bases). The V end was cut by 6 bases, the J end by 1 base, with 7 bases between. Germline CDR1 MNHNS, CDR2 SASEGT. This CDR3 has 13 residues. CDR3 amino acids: CASRPGSGNTIYF. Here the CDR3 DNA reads TGTGCCAGCAGGCCAGGGTCTGGAAACACCATATATTTT.

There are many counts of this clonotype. CDR3 in amino acids: CSARKGPGSNQPQHF. CDR3 coding DNA: TGCAGTGCTAGAAAGGGACCAGGCAGCAATCAGCCCCAGCATTTT. The chain employs TRBV20-1 and TRBJ1-5, with D perhaps matching TRBD1 (5 bases). CDR3 length: 15 amino acids. Trimming removed 2 bases from V and 1 base from J, with 12 bases in between. In germline, CDR1 is DFQATT, CDR2 SNEGSKA (reference sequence).

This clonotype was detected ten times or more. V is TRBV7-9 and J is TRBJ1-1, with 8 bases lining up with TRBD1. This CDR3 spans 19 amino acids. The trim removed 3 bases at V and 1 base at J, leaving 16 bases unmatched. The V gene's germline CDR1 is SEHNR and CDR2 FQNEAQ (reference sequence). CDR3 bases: TGTGCCAGCAGCTTTTCCCCCTTTGGCAGGGGGCCCTCGAACACTGAAGCTTTCTTT. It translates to CASSFSPFGRGPSNTEAFF.

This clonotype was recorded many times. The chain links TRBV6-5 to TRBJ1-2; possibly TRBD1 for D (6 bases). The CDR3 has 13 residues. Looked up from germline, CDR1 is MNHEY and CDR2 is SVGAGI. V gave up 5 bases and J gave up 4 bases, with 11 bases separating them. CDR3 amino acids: CASSNTGLYGYTF. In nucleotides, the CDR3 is TGTGCCAGCAGTAATACAGGGCTCTATGGCTACACCTTC.

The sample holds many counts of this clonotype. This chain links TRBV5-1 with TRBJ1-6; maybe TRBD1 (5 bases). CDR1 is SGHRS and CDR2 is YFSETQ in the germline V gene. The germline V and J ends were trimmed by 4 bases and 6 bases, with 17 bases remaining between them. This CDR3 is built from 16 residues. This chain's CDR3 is CASSPGHLDGNSPLHF. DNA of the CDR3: TGCGCCAGCAGCCCCGGACACCTTGACGGTAATTCACCCCTCCACTTT.

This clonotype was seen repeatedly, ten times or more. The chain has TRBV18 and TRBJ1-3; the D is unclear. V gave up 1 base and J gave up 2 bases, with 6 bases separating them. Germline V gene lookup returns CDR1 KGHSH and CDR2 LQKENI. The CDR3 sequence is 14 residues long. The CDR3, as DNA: TGTGCCAGCTCACCACAACACCCTGGAAACACCATATATTTT. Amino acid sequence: CASSPQHPGNTIYF.

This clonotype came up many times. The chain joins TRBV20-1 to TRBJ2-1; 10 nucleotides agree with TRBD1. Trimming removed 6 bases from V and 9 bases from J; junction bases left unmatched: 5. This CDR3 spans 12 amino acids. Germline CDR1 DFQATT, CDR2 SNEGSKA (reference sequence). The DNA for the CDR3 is TGCAGTGCACCGGGACAGGGGATTGAGCAGTTCTTC. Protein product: CSAPGQGIEQFF.

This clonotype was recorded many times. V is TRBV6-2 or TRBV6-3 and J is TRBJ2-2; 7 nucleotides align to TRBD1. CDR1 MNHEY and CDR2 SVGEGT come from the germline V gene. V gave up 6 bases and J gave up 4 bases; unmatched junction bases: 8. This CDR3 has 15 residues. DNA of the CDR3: TGTGCCAGCAGGAGCACAGGGGTGACCACCGGGGAGCTGTTTTTT. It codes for CASRSTGVTTGELFF.

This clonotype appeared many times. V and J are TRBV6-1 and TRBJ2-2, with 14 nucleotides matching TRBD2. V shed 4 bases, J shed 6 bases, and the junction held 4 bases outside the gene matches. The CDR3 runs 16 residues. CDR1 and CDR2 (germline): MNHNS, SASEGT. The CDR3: CASSGGLAGGPGELFF. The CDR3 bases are TGTGCCAGCAGTGGAGGACTAGCGGGGGGCCCCGGGGAGCTGTTTTTT.

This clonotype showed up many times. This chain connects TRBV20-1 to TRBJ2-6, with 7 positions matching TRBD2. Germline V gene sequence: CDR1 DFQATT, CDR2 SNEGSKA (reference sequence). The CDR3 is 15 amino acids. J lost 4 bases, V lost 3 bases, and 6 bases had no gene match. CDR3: CSARGGWSGANVLTF. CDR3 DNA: TGCAGTGCTAGGGGAGGGTGGAGCGGGGCCAACGTCCTGACTTTC.

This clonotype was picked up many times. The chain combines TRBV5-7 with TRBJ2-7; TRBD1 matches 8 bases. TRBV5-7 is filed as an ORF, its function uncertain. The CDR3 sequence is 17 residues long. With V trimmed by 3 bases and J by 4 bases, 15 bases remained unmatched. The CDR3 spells CASSWIWKTGQAYEQYF. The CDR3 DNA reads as TGTGCCAGCAGCTGGATATGGAAAACGGGACAGGCATACGAGCAGTACTTC.

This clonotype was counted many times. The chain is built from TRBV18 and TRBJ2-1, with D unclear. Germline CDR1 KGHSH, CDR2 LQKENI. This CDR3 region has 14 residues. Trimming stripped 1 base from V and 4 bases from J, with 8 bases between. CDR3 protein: CASSPQTKYNEQFF. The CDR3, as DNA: TGTGCCAGCTCACCACAAACTAAATACAATGAGCAGTTCTTC.

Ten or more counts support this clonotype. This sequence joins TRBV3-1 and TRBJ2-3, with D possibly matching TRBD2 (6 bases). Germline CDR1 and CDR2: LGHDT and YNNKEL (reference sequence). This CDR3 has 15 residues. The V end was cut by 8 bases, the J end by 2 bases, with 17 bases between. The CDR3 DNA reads TGTGCCAGCGCATCTGGGAGCGGGCACACAGATACGCAGTATTTT. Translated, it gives CASASGSGHTDTQYF.

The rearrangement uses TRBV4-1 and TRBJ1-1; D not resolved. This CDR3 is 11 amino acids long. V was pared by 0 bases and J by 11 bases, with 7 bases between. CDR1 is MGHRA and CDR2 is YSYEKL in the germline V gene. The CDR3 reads CASSQDGLAFF. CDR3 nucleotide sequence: TGCGCCAGCAGCCAAGATGGACTGGCTTTCTTT.

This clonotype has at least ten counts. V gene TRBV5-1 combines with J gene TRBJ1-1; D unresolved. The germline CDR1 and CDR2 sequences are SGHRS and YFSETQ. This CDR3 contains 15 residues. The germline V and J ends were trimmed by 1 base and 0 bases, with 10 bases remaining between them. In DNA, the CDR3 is TGCGCCAGCAGCTTGTTTTCAGCTATGAACACTGAAGCTTTCTTT. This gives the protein CASSLFSAMNTEAFF.

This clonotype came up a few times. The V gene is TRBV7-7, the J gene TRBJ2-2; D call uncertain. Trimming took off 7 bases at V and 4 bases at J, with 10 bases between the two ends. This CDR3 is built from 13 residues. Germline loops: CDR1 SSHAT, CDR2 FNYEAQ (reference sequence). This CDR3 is CASIRGSTGELFF. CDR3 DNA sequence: TGTGCCAGCATCAGAGGTAGCACCGGGGAGCTGTTTTTT.

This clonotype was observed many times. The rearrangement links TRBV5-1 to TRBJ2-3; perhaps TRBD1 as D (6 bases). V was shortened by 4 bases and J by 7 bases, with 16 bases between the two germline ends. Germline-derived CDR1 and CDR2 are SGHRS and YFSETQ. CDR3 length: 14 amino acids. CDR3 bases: TGCGCCAGCAGCCGCTGGGACAAAAACAATACGCAGTATTTT. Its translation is CASSRWDKNNTQYF.

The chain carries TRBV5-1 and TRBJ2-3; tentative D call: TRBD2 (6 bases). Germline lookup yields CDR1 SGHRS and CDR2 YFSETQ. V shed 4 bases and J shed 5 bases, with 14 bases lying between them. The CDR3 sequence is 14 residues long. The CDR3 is CASSTEGRRDTQYF. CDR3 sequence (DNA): TGCGCCAGCAGCACGGAGGGCCGGAGAGATACGCAGTATTTT.

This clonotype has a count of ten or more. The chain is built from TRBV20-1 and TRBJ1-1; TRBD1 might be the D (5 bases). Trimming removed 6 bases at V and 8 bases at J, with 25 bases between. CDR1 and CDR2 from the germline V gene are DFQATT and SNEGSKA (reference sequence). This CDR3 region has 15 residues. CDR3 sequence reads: CSAGRDRIIAQEAFF. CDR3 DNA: TGCAGTGCCGGCCGGGACCGCATTATCGCGCAGGAAGCTTTCTTT.